The rows below give T cell receptor beta chains drawn from one sample of a study of T cells after yellow fever vaccination. TCRdb passed the 5' RACE reads through MiXCR, listing each CDR3 protein once. The sample includes roughly 500,000 distinct CDR3 sequences, 19% of them seen just once. This specimen was PBMCs, taken 15 days after the yellow fever booster vaccination. These receptors were collected from a man aged 30 to 39 who received the YFV17D yellow fever vaccine. Both conserved end residues are part of each CDR3.

V: TRBV20-1; CDR3: CSADRAPTSEQYF
V: TRBV7-2; CDR3: CASSLGGRGNTIYF
V: TRBV4-3; CDR3: CASSPRPQGGYNEQFF
V: TRBV19; CDR3: CASSTRLAGVRDTQYF
V: TRBV24-1; CDR3: CATSDSGTGRNIQYF
V: TRBV12-3/TRBV12-4; CDR3: CASSFNRGGTDTQYF
V: TRBV20-1; CDR3: CSAVLTGTRAYEQYF
V: TRBV7-9; CDR3: CASSSVSSGRAETQYF
V: TRBV20-1; CDR3: CSARGIADANTGELFF
V: TRBV29-1; CDR3: CSVGQRNEQYF
V: TRBV5-4; CDR3: CASGAGFDTQYF
V: TRBV9; CDR3: CASSVGDRGNNEQFF
V: TRBV25-1; CDR3: CASSEWAGTSDSGANVLTF
V: TRBV7-2; CDR3: CASSDSGRSTYEQYF
V: TRBV18; CDR3: CASSLDQGRSGANVLTF
V: TRBV6-5; CDR3: CASSLVDGELFF
V: TRBV6-2/TRBV6-3; CDR3: CASSPRVDHYGYTF
V: TRBV29-1; CDR3: CSVELGRLSSYNEQFF
V: TRBV3-1; CDR3: CASSQGGLAIYEQYF
V: TRBV19; CDR3: CASSTRFYGYTF
V: TRBV20-1; CDR3: CSAREGGRTDTQYF
V: TRBV7-9; CDR3: CASKEWDRDKCYTF
V: TRBV29-1; CDR3: CSVGLAASYEQYF
V: TRBV10-3; CDR3: CAISEAATNEKLFF
V: TRBV12-3/TRBV12-4; CDR3: CASGSSPLHF
V: TRBV3-1; CDR3: CASSQVGSLAGGQETQYF
V: TRBV5-1; CDR3: CASSYSWEGQETQYF
V: TRBV20-1; CDR3: CSAPRGLAGIQETQYF
V: TRBV6-5; CDR3: CASSYSGGKETQYF
V: TRBV3-1; CDR3: CARRGTAGETQYF
V: TRBV5-1; CDR3: CASSLGQGVHNEQFF